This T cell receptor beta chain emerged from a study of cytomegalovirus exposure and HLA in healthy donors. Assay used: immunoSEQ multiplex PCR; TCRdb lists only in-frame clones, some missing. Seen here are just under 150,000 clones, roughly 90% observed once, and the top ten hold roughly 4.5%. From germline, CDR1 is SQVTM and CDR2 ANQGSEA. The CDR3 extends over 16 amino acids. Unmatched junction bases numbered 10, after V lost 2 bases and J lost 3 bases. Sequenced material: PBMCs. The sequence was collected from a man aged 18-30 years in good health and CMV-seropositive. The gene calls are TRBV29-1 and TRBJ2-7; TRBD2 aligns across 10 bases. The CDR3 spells CSVEIAGGPTNYEQYF. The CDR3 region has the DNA TGCAGCGTTGAAATAGCGGGAGGCCCAACCAACTACGAGCAGTACTTC.